This T cell receptor beta chain is drawn from a study of cytomegalovirus exposure and HLA in healthy donors. Whole-study findings and limits: Follow-up analysis found HLA locus-dependent TCR association rates, highest for DRB1 and lowest for HLA-C.

About this clone itself: What it recognizes is unknown.

In the PCR, 60 Vbeta and 13 Jbeta primers were used. The repertoire was sequenced with immunoSEQ multiplex PCR; TCRdb's copy has only in-frame clones and lacks some. Of around 190,000 clones listed, 81% were seen once; the top ten hold 1.5% to 2%. The CDR3 has 14 amino acids. Germline values: CDR1 SEHNR, CDR2 FQNEAQ (reference sequence). Trimming left V 1 base short and J 5 bases short, with 6 bases between. The sequence was obtained from a man aged 18-30 years in good health and CMV-seronegative. V and J are TRBV7-9 and TRBJ1-6, with D unclear. Sequencing input: PBMCs. CDR3 coding DNA: TGTGCCAGCAGCTTAGGTCCGGATAATTCACCCCTCCACTTT. Protein: CASSLGPDNSPLHF. Complete variable domain (other parts from reference TRBV7-9 and TRBJ1-6): DTGVSQNPRHKITKRGQNVTFRCDPISEHNRLYWYRQTLGQGPEFLTYFQNEAQLEKSRLLSDRFSAERPKGSFSTLEIQRTEQGDSAMYLCASSLGPDNSPLHFGNGTRLTVT.